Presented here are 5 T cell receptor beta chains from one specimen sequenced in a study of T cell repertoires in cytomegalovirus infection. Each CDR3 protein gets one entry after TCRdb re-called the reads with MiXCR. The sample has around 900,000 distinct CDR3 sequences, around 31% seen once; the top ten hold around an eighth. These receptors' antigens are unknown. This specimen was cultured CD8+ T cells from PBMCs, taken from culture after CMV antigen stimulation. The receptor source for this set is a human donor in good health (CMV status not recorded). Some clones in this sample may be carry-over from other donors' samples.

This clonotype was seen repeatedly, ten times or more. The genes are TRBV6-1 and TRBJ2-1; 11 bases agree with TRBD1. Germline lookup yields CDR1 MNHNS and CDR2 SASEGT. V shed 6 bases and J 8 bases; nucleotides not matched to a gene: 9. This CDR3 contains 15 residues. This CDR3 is CASRDRDRGIDEQFF. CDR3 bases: TGTGCCAGCAGAGATCGGGACAGGGGGATCGATGAGCAGTTCTTC.

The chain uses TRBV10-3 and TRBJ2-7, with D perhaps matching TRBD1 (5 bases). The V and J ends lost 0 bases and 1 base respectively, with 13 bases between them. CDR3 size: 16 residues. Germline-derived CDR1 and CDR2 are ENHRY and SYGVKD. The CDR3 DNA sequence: TGTGCCATCAGTGAGTCGACGACAGTAGCATCCTACGAGCAGTACTTC. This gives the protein CAISESTTVASYEQYF.

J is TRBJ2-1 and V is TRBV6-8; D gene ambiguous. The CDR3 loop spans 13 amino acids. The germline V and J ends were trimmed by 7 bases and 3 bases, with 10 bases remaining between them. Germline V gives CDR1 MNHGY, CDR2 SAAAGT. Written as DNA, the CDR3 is TGTGCCAGCACGGACCTCCGCTACAATGAGCAGTTCTTC. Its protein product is CASTDLRYNEQFF.

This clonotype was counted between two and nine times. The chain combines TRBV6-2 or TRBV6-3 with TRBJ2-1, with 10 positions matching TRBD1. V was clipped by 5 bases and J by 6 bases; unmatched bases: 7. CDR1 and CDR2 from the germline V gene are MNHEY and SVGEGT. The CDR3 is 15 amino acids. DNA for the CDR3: TGTGCCAGCAGTGCGTCGGGACAGGGGTTCAATGAGCAGTTCTTC. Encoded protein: CASSASGQGFNEQFF.

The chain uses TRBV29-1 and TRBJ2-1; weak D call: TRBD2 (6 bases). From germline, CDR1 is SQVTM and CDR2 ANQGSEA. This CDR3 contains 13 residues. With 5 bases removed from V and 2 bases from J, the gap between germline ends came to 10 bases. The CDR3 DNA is TGCAGCGTTAAGAGGGAGGCCTACAATGAGCAGTTCTTC. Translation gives CSVKREAYNEQFF.